Listed below are T cell receptor beta chains from one sample, sequenced in a study of cytomegalovirus exposure and HLA in healthy donors. Assay used: immunoSEQ multiplex PCR; TCRdb lists only in-frame clones, some missing. The data hold approximately 75,000 clones, with over 50% observed a single time. The sample consisted of PBMCs. These receptors were obtained from a man between 40 and 49 years old in good health and CMV-seropositive. The CDR3 runs from the conserved cysteine through the conserved F or W. Fields, in order: V gene, clone size, D gene, J gene, CDR3 DNA, CDR3 protein. The D gene is left open where the match is weak. The size entry is marked missing in some rows and otherwise reads once, few, many or a size class.

>TRBV9|.|.|TRBJ1-5
TGTGCCAGCAGCGCGACGGGGGGGTGGCCCCAGCATTTT
CASSATGGWPQHF
>TRBV23-1|once|TRBD2|TRBJ2-4
TGCGCCAGCAGTCAATCGATGGTAGCGGGGGGGAAAAACATTCAGTACTTC
CASSQSMVAGGKNIQYF
>TRBV4-3|.|TRBD2|TRBJ2-7
TGCGCCAGCAGCGCGTTGGGGGACTACTACGAGCAGTACTTC
CASSALGDYYEQYF
>TRBV4-1|.|TRBD1|TRBJ2-1
TGCGCCAGCAGCCAAGAAAACAGGGGGAAATACAATGAGCAGTTCTTC
CASSQENRGKYNEQFF
>TRBV7-2|.|.|TRBJ2-1
TGTGCCAGCAGGAAAGGCCAGGGGTCGAACGTCTTC
CASRKGQGSNVF
>TRBV30|.|.|TRBJ2-6
TGTGCCTCACTGGTTATAGGGGCCAACGTCCTGACTTTC
CASLVIGANVLTF
>TRBV7-2|.|.|TRBJ1-1
TGTGCCAGCAGCTTAGCCGAGGCGACGACGGAAGCTTTCTTT
CASSLAEATTEAFF
>TRBV7-3|.|.|TRBJ1-1
TGTGCCAGCAGCTTATACGGGGGGCGAGGGAACACTGAAGCTTTCTTT
CASSLYGGRGNTEAFF
>TRBV5-1|.|TRBD2|TRBJ2-3
TGCGCCAGCAGCTCACTAGCGGGTAAAGGATCAGATACGCAGTATTTT
CASSSLAGKGSDTQYF
>TRBV18|.|TRBD1|TRBJ1-6
TGTGCCAGCTCACCATCAGCGGGACAGGCTTCACCCCTCCACTTT
CASSPSAGQASPLHF
>TRBV6-5|.|.|TRBJ1-1
TGTGCCAGCAGACAAACGGGGGGCATCACTGAAGCTTTCTTT
CASRQTGGITEAFF
>TRBV19|.|TRBD1|TRBJ1-6
TGTGCCAGTAGTACCACGGGACAGGGGAATTCACCCCTCCACTTT
CASSTTGQGNSPLHF
>TRBV7-2|.|TRBD1|TRBJ2-7
TGTGCCAGCAGCTTAGCGGACAGGGGTTATCAGCAGTACTTC
CASSLADRGYQQYF
>TRBV19|.|TRBD2|TRBJ2-1
TGTGCCAGTACCCAAACAGCGGGGCGAAGCTCCTACAATGAGCAGTTCTTC
CASTQTAGRSSYNEQFF
>TRBV19|.|.|TRBJ1-1
TGTGCCAGCAGAACAGGATACACTGAAGCTTTCTTT
CASRTGYTEAFF
>TRBV7-8|.|.|TRBJ2-7
TGTGCCAGCAGCTATCAGGGCCTGTTGGAGCAGTACTTC
CASSYQGLLEQYF
>TRBV9|.|.|TRBJ2-7
TGTGCCAGCAGCGTGACTTCGGGTGACTACGAGCAGTACTTC
CASSVTSGDYEQYF
>TRBV18|.|.|TRBJ1-5
TGTGCCAGCTCACGGACAGTAAATCAGCCCCAGCATTTT
CASSRTVNQPQHF
>TRBV19|.|.|TRBJ1-1
TGTGCCAGTAGTATAGATGGCGGAGATATGAACACTGAAGCTTTCTTT
CASSIDGGDMNTEAFF
>TRBV6-1|few|.|TRBJ1-6
TGTGCCAGCAGTGGAACGGGGAGCTCCTATAATTCACCCCTCCACTTT
CASSGTGSSYNSPLHF
>TRBV21-1|.|.|TRBJ2-3
TGTGCCAGCAGCAAAGGAAGTCGAGCGGGGGGGATCGGCCTGAGCACAGATACGCAGTATTTT
CASSKGSRAGGIGLSTDTQYF
>TRBV5-8|.|.|TRBJ2-5
TGTGCCAGCAGCTTTGACACCCAAGAGACCCAGTACTTC
CASSFDTQETQYF
>TRBV7-2|.|.|TRBJ1-5
TGTGCCAGCAGCTTAGTTACCAGGGTAGATCAGCCCCAGCATTTT
CASSLVTRVDQPQHF
>TRBV7-9|.|.|TRBJ1-6
TGTGCCAGCAGCTTAGGTGGCTTTAATTCACCCCTCCACTTT
CASSLGGFNSPLHF
>TRBV30|.|TRBD1|TRBJ1-4
TGTGCCTGGAGTAGGGCAGGGGGAAACGAAAAACTGTTTTTT
CAWSRAGGNEKLFF
>TRBV6-6|.|.|TRBJ2-2
TGTGCCAGCAGTAAACAGGGTTCCGGGGAGCTGTTTTTT
CASSKQGSGELFF
>TRBV4-3|.|.|TRBJ1-2
TGCGCCAGCAGCCAAGGAAGGACCTCGGGGGGCTACACCTTC
CASSQGRTSGGYTF
>TRBV19|.|.|TRBJ1-1
TGTGCCAGTAGGGCACAGTTGAACACTGAAGCTTTCTTT
CASRAQLNTEAFF
>TRBV4-1|.|.|TRBJ1-5
TGCGCCAGCAGCCAAGAGGGAGGGGTAAGCAATCAGCCCCAGCATTTT
CASSQEGGVSNQPQHF
>TRBV29-1|few|TRBD1|TRBJ1-1
TGCAGCGTTACTTCGGGGGCATACAGGGGGCGAAACACTGAAGCTTTCTTT
CSVTSGAYRGRNTEAFF
>TRBV5-8|.|TRBD1|TRBJ2-6
TGTGCCAGCAGCTCTATGACAGGGATAGCTGAGGCCAACGTCCTGACTTTC
CASSSMTGIAEANVLTF
>TRBV6-1|.|TRBD1|TRBJ2-5
TGTGCCAGCAGTGAAGAACAGGGGGCGGCAGAGACCCAGTACTTC
CASSEEQGAAETQYF
>TRBV2|once|TRBD1|TRBJ2-1
TGTGCCAGCAGTGCGGGACAGGTCAACAATGAGCAGTTCTTC
CASSAGQVNNEQFF
>TRBV6-5|.|TRBD1|TRBJ2-5
TGTGCCAGCAGTGGGAACAGGGGGCGCAGGGAGACCCAGTACTTC
CASSGNRGRRETQYF
>TRBV4-3|.|TRBD1|TRBJ1-2
TGCGCCAGCAGCCAGAGGTCCGGGCAGGGGGTCTATGGCTACACCTTC
CASSQRSGQGVYGYTF
>TRBV7-9|.|TRBD2|TRBJ2-2
TGTGCCAGCAGCCCACTAGCGGGCCTGAACACCGGGGAGCTGTTTTTT
CASSPLAGLNTGELFF
>TRBV5-1|.|.|TRBJ2-7
TGCGCCAGCAGCTTGGATACGTTGAGCCAGTACTTC
CASSLDTLSQYF
>TRBV7-3|.|.|TRBJ1-2
TGTGCCAGCAGCTTAATAGGGGGGGACTATGGCTACACCTTC
CASSLIGGDYGYTF
>TRBV9|.|.|TRBJ1-1
TGTGCCAGCAGCGTAGCGACGGGTTCTGAAGCTTTCTTT
CASSVATGSEAFF
>TRBV11-1|few|.|TRBJ2-7
TGTGCCAGCAGCTTGGGGAGCTCCTACGAGCAGTACTTC
CASSLGSSYEQYF
>TRBV2|few|.|TRBJ2-5
TGTGCCAGCAGTGAAGCGGAGTACCAAGAGACCCAGTACTTC
CASSEAEYQETQYF
>TRBV29-1|few|TRBD1|TRBJ1-1
TGCAGCGTCCACAGGGGTGGAACTGAAGCTTTCTTT
CSVHRGGTEAFF
>TRBV2|few|.|TRBJ2-7
TGTGCCAGCAGATTAACCTACGAGCAGTACTTC
CASRLTYEQYF
>TRBV7-8|.|TRBD1|TRBJ2-5
TGTGCCAGCAGCTTAGGTCCGGGGACAGGGTGGTCAGAGACCCAGTACTTC
CASSLGPGTGWSETQYF
>TRBV7-9|.|TRBD2|TRBJ2-7
TGTGCCAGCAGTCCTCCCGGGACTAGCGGCTACGAGCAGTACTTC
CASSPPGTSGYEQYF
>TRBV9|.|.|TRBJ2-1
TGTGCCAGCAGCCTTGACAATGAGCAGTTCTTC
CASSLDNEQFF
>TRBV27|few|.|TRBJ1-1
TGTGCCAGCAGTTTAATCCCAGGGGTGGCCACTGAAGCTTTCTTT
CASSLIPGVATEAFF
>TRBV5-6|.|.|TRBJ2-7
TGTGCCAGCAGCTGGAGACGGCCCTACGAGCAGTACTTC
CASSWRRPYEQYF
>TRBV4-3|.|TRBD2|TRBJ2-5
TGCGCCAGCAGCCAAGAAGTGGTCTCGGGGGGAATGTCGGAGACCCAGTACTTC
CASSQEVVSGGMSETQYF
>TRBV11-3|.|TRBD1|TRBJ1-1
TGTGCCAGCAGCCTAGGACAGGGGAACACTGAAGCTTTCTTT
CASSLGQGNTEAFF
>TRBV30|.|.|TRBJ1-1
TGTGCCTGGAGTAGGGGGGGCAGGGCGAAGAGGGCTTTCTTT
CAWSRGGRAKRAFF
>TRBV4-1|.|TRBD2|TRBJ2-3
TGCGCCAGCAGCCAAGAAGCGGGGGGGCGCACAGATACGCAGTATTTT
CASSQEAGGRTDTQYF
>TRBV7-3|once|TRBD1|TRBJ2-5
TGTGCCAGCAGCTTAACTCAGGGACAGGGGACCGAGACCCAGTACTTC
CASSLTQGQGTETQYF